A selection of T cell receptor beta chains follows, all from one sample in a study of cytomegalovirus exposure and HLA in healthy donors. Assay used: immunoSEQ multiplex PCR; TCRdb lists only in-frame clones, some missing. The sample carries 130,000 or so clones, roughly nine tenths recorded once. Sequenced input: PBMCs. The origin of the receptors is a man aged 30-40 years in good health and CMV-seronegative. The CDR3 runs from the conserved cysteine through the conserved F or W. A D gene is named only where the DNA matches it firmly. Size is stated for part of the rows, as once, few or many counts, or as a class when the clone is expanded.

j_call: TRBJ2-7
v_call: TRBV2
d_call: TRBD2
clone_size: -
cdr3_length: 14
cdr3_nt: TGTGCCAGCAGTACTAGCGGGGGGTCCTACGAGCAGTACTTC
cdr3_aa: CASSTSGGSYEQYF

j_call: TRBJ2-7
v_call: TRBV28
d_call: -
clone_size: -
cdr3_length: 16
cdr3_nt: TGTGCCAGCAGTTCCCTTTGGACACCGAGCTCCTACGAGCAGTACTTC
cdr3_aa: CASSSLWTPSSYEQYF

j_call: TRBJ1-5
v_call: TRBV28
d_call: -
clone_size: -
cdr3_length: 14
cdr3_nt: TGTGCCAGCAGTTTGAGGCCGCTCACCAGACCCCAGCATTTT
cdr3_aa: CASSLRPLTRPQHF

j_call: TRBJ1-5
v_call: TRBV5-8
d_call: TRBD1
clone_size: -
cdr3_length: 16
cdr3_nt: TGTGCCAGCAGCCTAACCGGGACAGGGAACGATCAGCCCCAGCATTTT
cdr3_aa: CASSLTGTGNDQPQHF

j_call: TRBJ2-7
v_call: TRBV10-1
d_call: TRBD1
clone_size: -
cdr3_length: 14
cdr3_nt: TGCGCCAGCAGGTTGGGACAGGGAATCCACGAGCAGTACTTC
cdr3_aa: CASRLGQGIHEQYF

j_call: TRBJ1-4
v_call: TRBV2
d_call: TRBD1
clone_size: -
cdr3_length: 13
cdr3_nt: TGTGCCAGCAGTGGACAGGGGAATGAAAAACTGTTTTTT
cdr3_aa: CASSGQGNEKLFF

j_call: TRBJ2-7
v_call: TRBV19
d_call: -
clone_size: few
cdr3_length: 14
cdr3_nt: TGTGCCAGTAGTACGGGACAATTCGCCGACGAGCAGTACTTC
cdr3_aa: CASSTGQFADEQYF

j_call: TRBJ2-7
v_call: TRBV4-3
d_call: -
clone_size: -
cdr3_length: 15
cdr3_nt: TGCGCCAGCAGCCAAGATTGGAGGGACCATCGGGAGCAGTACTTC
cdr3_aa: CASSQDWRDHREQYF

j_call: TRBJ1-2
v_call: TRBV6-5
d_call: -
clone_size: -
cdr3_length: 14
cdr3_nt: TGTGCCAGCAGTTACTCTGTTGAGATCTATGGCTACACCTTC
cdr3_aa: CASSYSVEIYGYTF

j_call: TRBJ2-2
v_call: TRBV9
d_call: TRBD2
clone_size: -
cdr3_length: 15
cdr3_nt: TGTGCCAGCAGCTCCGGCGGGGGGAACACCGGGGAGCTGTTTTTT
cdr3_aa: CASSSGGGNTGELFF

j_call: TRBJ1-2
v_call: TRBV29-1
d_call: TRBD1
clone_size: -
cdr3_length: 11
cdr3_nt: TGCAGCTTCAGACAGGGCTATGGCTACACCTTC
cdr3_aa: CSFRQGYGYTF

j_call: TRBJ1-4
v_call: TRBV4-1
d_call: -
clone_size: few
cdr3_length: 15
cdr3_nt: TGCGCCAGCAGCCAAGTTCTTGTTATTAATGAAAAACTGTTTTTT
cdr3_aa: CASSQVLVINEKLFF

j_call: TRBJ1-2
v_call: TRBV7-9
d_call: -
clone_size: -
cdr3_length: 15
cdr3_nt: TGTGCCAGCAGCGGGGACATTGGTGAGAACTATGGCTACACCTTC
cdr3_aa: CASSGDIGENYGYTF

j_call: TRBJ2-7
v_call: TRBV4-2
d_call: -
clone_size: -
cdr3_length: 14
cdr3_nt: TGTGCCAGCAGCCAAGATCCCCGGGCCTACGAGCAGTACTTC
cdr3_aa: CASSQDPRAYEQYF

j_call: TRBJ2-2
v_call: TRBV27
d_call: -
clone_size: once
cdr3_length: 14
cdr3_nt: TGTGCCAGCAGTTGGGGACAGAACACCGGGGAGCTGTTTTTT
cdr3_aa: CASSWGQNTGELFF

j_call: TRBJ2-1
v_call: TRBV7-6
d_call: -
clone_size: -
cdr3_length: 14
cdr3_nt: TGTGCCAGCAGCCCCGGACTCGTCTACAATGAGCAGTTCTTC
cdr3_aa: CASSPGLVYNEQFF

j_call: TRBJ1-6
v_call: TRBV15
d_call: TRBD1
clone_size: -
cdr3_length: 16
cdr3_nt: TGTGCCACCAGCAGAGTCCCGGGACAGAAGAATTCACCCCTCCACTTT
cdr3_aa: CATSRVPGQKNSPLHF

j_call: TRBJ2-5
v_call: TRBV7-2
d_call: -
clone_size: -
cdr3_length: 12
cdr3_nt: TGTGCCAGCACCGGTGCGGGTGAGACCCAGTACTTC
cdr3_aa: CASTGAGETQYF

j_call: TRBJ1-2
v_call: TRBV7-9
d_call: TRBD1
clone_size: -
cdr3_length: 17
cdr3_nt: TGTGCCAGCAGCCGCCGGGACAGGGGCCCGTCTAACTATGGCTACACCTTC
cdr3_aa: CASSRRDRGPSNYGYTF

j_call: TRBJ1-6
v_call: TRBV27
d_call: -
clone_size: -
cdr3_length: 14
cdr3_nt: TGTGCCAGCAGTTGGGGGGGGCGCAATTCACCCCTCCACTTT
cdr3_aa: CASSWGGRNSPLHF

j_call: TRBJ1-2
v_call: TRBV27
d_call: -
clone_size: -
cdr3_length: 14
cdr3_nt: TGTGCCAGCAGTTGGAACCGGGACAAACTAATGCTGACCTTC
cdr3_aa: CASSWNRDKLMLTF

j_call: TRBJ2-2
v_call: TRBV10-3
d_call: TRBD1
clone_size: -
cdr3_length: 14
cdr3_nt: TGTGCCACCAGGGACAGGGTGAACACCGGGGAGCTGTTTTTT
cdr3_aa: CATRDRVNTGELFF

j_call: TRBJ2-5
v_call: TRBV7-4
d_call: TRBD1
clone_size: -
cdr3_length: 16
cdr3_nt: TGTGCCAGCAGCCTCCCGCCGGGACAGGGAATAGAGACCCAGTACTTC
cdr3_aa: CASSLPPGQGIETQYF

j_call: TRBJ2-7
v_call: TRBV27
d_call: TRBD1
clone_size: -
cdr3_length: 14
cdr3_nt: TGTGCCAGCAGAGAGGACAGGGATTCCTACGAGCAGTACTTC
cdr3_aa: CASREDRDSYEQYF

j_call: TRBJ2-7
v_call: TRBV28
d_call: TRBD1
clone_size: -
cdr3_length: 16
cdr3_nt: TGTGCCAGCAGTTACGCCGGGACAGGGATGGGCTACGAGCAGTACTTC
cdr3_aa: CASSYAGTGMGYEQYF

j_call: TRBJ2-2
v_call: TRBV14
d_call: -
clone_size: few
cdr3_length: 16
cdr3_nt: TGTGCCAGCAGCCAAGATAGCGTCTTGAGTACCGGGGAGCTGTTTTTT
cdr3_aa: CASSQDSVLSTGELFF

j_call: TRBJ2-6
v_call: TRBV27
d_call: -
clone_size: -
cdr3_length: 15
cdr3_nt: TGTGCCAGCAGCCTGCAGGGACTTGGGGCCAACGTCCTGACTTTC
cdr3_aa: CASSLQGLGANVLTF

j_call: TRBJ2-1
v_call: TRBV28
d_call: -
clone_size: -
cdr3_length: 15
cdr3_nt: TGTGCCAGCAGACTCAACGGGATATCCTACAATGAGCAGTTCTTC
cdr3_aa: CASRLNGISYNEQFF

j_call: TRBJ1-4
v_call: TRBV7-2
d_call: TRBD1
clone_size: -
cdr3_length: 13
cdr3_nt: TGTGCCAGCAGCCCAGGGACAGGTGAAAAACTGTTTTTT
cdr3_aa: CASSPGTGEKLFF

j_call: TRBJ2-7
v_call: TRBV5-1
d_call: TRBD1
clone_size: -
cdr3_length: 14
cdr3_nt: TGCGCCAGCAGCTTGGGACAGGGGGCGTACGAGCAGTACTTC
cdr3_aa: CASSLGQGAYEQYF

j_call: TRBJ2-5
v_call: TRBV7-9
d_call: TRBD1
clone_size: -
cdr3_length: 16
cdr3_nt: TGTGCCAGCAGCCGCCACAGGGGACGGTCAATGGAGACCCAGTACTTC
cdr3_aa: CASSRHRGRSMETQYF

j_call: TRBJ1-2
v_call: TRBV6-5
d_call: -
clone_size: -
cdr3_length: 13
cdr3_nt: TGTGCCAGCACGGGCGTGGGGGGTGAGGGCTACACCTTC
cdr3_aa: CASTGVGGEGYTF